This T cell receptor beta chain was profiled in a study of blood T cell repertoires in COVID-19. Study summary: The United States, Italy and Spain supplied acute and convalescent COVID-19 samples. PBMCs, B-cell-depleted T cells, or T cells were the source of the cDNA or gDNA that made up the material.

CDR1 is MNHEY and CDR2 is SVGAGI in the germline V gene. This CDR3 comprises 15 residues. Trimming shortened V by 0 bases and J by 0 bases, and 8 bases separated the two germline ends. How the authors handled the data: It was from reference gene primer amplification that nucleated cell counts were estimated. Clones were sequenced by immunoSEQ multiplex PCR, and TCRdb holds only the in-frame ones, with some missing. V, J and clone size derive from that table, while D and trimming were established from the DNA sequence. In the table there are under 200,000 clones, more than 85% of which are singletons.

V gene TRBV6-5 combines with J gene TRBJ1-2; no clear D gene. The sequenced sample consisted of peripheral blood. The clonotype was recovered from a woman older than 75 in a cohort sampled during active or convalescent COVID-19. DNA for the CDR3: TGTGCCAGCAGTTACTCTCGTGGCCCTAACTATGGCTACACCTTC. As protein: CASSYSRGPNYGYTF.